The clone carrying this TCR beta chain was seen many times. Its antigen is currently unknown. Amplification from RNA transcripts yielded the TCR beta CDR3 regions. The first-round RT-PCR employed HTBI primers together with the Qiagen OneStep RT-PCR kit. A multiplex PCR was then performed as the second round. TCRdb independently ran MiXCR on the multiplex PCR reads; one entry per CDR3 protein. The table shows 350,000 to 450,000 distinct CDR3 sequences, with more than 20% occurring only once. This sample is part of a study of Graves' ophthalmopathy and Graves' hyperthyroidism. Study results and limitations: It was with roughly 71% sensitivity and about 73% specificity that the model predicted ophthalmopathy progression.

Germline CDR1 reads GTSNPN; CDR2 reads SVGIG (reference sequence). The germline V and J ends were trimmed by 0 bases and 3 bases, with 8 bases remaining between them. The length of the CDR3 is 13 residues. This receptor was taken from a woman in her late teens or twenties with stable Graves' hyperthyroidism. The chain is built from TRBV30 and TRBJ1-1, with D unresolved. Input material: peripheral blood. Written as DNA, the CDR3 is TGTGCCTGGAGTGTACAACGGTACACTGAAGCTTTCTTT. Protein: CAWSVQRYTEAFF.